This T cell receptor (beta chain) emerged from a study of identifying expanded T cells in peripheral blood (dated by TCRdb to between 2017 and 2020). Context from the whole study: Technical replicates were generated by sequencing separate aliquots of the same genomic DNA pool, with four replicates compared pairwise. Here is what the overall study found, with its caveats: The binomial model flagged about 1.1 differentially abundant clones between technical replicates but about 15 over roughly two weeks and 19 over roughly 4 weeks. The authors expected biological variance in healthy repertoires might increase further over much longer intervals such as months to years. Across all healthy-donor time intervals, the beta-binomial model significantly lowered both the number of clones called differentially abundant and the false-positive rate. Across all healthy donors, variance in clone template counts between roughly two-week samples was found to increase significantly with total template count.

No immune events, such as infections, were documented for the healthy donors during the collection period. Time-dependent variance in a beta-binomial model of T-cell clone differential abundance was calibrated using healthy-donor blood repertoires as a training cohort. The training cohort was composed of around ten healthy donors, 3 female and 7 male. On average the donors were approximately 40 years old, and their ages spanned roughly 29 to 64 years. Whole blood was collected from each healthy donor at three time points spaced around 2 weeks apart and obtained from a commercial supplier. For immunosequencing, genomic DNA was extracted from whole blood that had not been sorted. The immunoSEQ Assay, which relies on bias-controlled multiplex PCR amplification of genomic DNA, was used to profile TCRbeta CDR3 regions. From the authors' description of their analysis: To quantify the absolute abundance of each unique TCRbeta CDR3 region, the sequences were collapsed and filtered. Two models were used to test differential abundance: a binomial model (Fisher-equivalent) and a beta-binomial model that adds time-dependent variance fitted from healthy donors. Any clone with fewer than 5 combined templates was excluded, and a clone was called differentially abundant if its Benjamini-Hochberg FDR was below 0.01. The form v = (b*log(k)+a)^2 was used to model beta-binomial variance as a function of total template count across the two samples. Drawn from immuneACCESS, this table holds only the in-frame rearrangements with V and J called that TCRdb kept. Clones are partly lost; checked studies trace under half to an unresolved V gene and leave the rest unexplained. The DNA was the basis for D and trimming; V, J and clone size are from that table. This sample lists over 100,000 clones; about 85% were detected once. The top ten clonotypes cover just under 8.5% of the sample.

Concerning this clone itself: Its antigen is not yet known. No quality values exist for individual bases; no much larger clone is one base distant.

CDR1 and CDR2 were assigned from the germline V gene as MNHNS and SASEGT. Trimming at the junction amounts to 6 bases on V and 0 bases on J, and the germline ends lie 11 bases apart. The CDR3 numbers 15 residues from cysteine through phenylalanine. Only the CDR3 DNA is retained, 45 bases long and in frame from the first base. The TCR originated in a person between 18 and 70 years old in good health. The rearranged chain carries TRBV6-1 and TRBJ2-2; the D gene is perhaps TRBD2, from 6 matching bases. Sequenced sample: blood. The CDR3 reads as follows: CASRGGSSNTGELFF. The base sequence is TGTGCCAGCAGGGGGGGATCTTCGAACACCGGGGAGCTGTTTTTT.